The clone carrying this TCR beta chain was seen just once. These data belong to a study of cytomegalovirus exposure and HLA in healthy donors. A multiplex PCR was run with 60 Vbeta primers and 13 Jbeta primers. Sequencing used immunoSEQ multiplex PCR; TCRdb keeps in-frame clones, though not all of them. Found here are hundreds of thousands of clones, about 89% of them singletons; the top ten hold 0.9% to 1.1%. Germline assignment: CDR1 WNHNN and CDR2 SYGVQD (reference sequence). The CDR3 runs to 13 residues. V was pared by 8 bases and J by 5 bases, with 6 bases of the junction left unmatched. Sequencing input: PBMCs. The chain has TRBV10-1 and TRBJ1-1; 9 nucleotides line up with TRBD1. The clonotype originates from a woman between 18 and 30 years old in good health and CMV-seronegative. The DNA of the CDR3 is TGCGCCAGCGGGCCGGGACAGGGAACTGAAGCTTTCTTT. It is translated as CASGPGQGTEAFF.